The T cell receptor (beta chain) under discussion was sequenced for a study of blood T cell repertoires in COVID-19. Study in general: Sample material is recorded as cDNA or gDNA derived from T cells, B-cell-depleted T cells, or PBMCs.

CDR1 and CDR2 from the germline V gene are DFQATT and SNEGSKA (reference sequence). This CDR3 spans 13 amino acids. The V gene lost 3 bases and the J gene lost 6 bases, with 12 bases spanning the gap. In its sample, this clone was seen once. Per the study methods: Reference gene primer amplification gave nucleated cell count estimates. TCRdb's table, derived via immunoSEQ multiplex PCR, lists solely in-frame clones and lacks some. The V and J calls and clone size are taken from that table; D and trimming were inferred from the DNA. The sample has approximately 100,000 clones, 70% to 85% seen once; the top ten hold about 10%.

The sequencing input was peripheral blood. This clonotype originated in a man between 65 and 79 years old with acute or convalescent COVID-19. V is TRBV20-1 and J is TRBJ1-5; D is ambiguous. The DNA of the CDR3 is TGCAGTGCTAGTCGGGTGACGAGTCAGCCCCAGCATTTT. Residues: CSASRVTSQPQHF.